This T cell receptor beta chain was found in a study of T cell responses to AZD1222 COVID-19 vaccine. Study-level findings and limits: Females outnumbered males among donors, who were mostly white British; clonal diversity was possibly underestimated. With two AZD1222 doses given, Spike-specific TCR breadth and depth both rose. Without day 14 samples, only post-peak T cell repertoires were studied.

Here immunoSEQ multiplex PCR was the method, and the copy in TCRdb shows in-frame clones only, minus some. Of over 150,000 clones in the sample, about 94% were seen once. Points on this clone: The antigen remains undetermined.

The CDR3 runs to 15 residues. V was shortened by 1 base and J by 10 bases, with 14 bases between the two germline ends. Germline CDR1 and CDR2: SGHTA and FQGNSA. This TCR was recovered from an adult who received the AZD1222 COVID-19 vaccine. Sequenced here: peripheral blood, sampled 28 days after the second AZD1222 dose. J is TRBJ1-6 and V is TRBV7-2, with no clear D. The CDR3 DNA follows: TGTGCCAGCAGCTTAGGGCAGGCGTTCAAATCACCCCTCCACTTT. This gives the protein CASSLGQAFKSPLHF. Filled out from reference TRBV7-2 and TRBJ1-6, the complete variable domain reads GAGVSQSPSNKVTEKGKDVELRCDPISGHTALYWYRQSLGQGLEFLIYFQGNSAPDKSGLPSDRFSAERTGGSVSTLTIQRTQQEDSAVYLCASSLGQAFKSPLHFGNGTRLTVT.